These 3 T cell receptor beta chains were sequenced from one sample in a study of identical twins. TCRdb recomputed calls from the 5' RACE reads with MiXCR, one row per CDR3 protein. This table holds around 690,000 distinct CDR3 sequences, approximately 22% found once. The sample also formed part of further work on T cells expressing NK-cell markers.

Sequenced material: PBMCs. These receptors were taken from a woman aged 18-29 years in good health.

This clonotype has more than one count but fewer than ten. The V gene is TRBV20-1, the J gene TRBJ2-5, with 8 bases fitting TRBD2. The CDR3 runs to 14 residues. Germline V gene lookup returns CDR1 DFQATT and CDR2 SNEGSKA (reference sequence). With V trimmed by 5 bases and J by 1 base, 6 bases remained unmatched. The CDR3 region has the DNA TGCAGTGCTGCCCCAGGACTAGCCCAAGAGACCCAGTACTTC. This gives the protein CSAAPGLAQETQYF.

The chain joins TRBV4-2 to TRBJ2-5, with D possibly matching TRBD1 (6 bases). The germline V gene encodes CDR1 LGHNA and CDR2 YNFKEQ. The CDR3 is 15 residues long. V lost 0 bases, J lost 4 bases, and 12 bases lay in between. The CDR3 nucleotides read TGTGCCAGCAGCCAAGATACCCTAGGGGGAGAGACCCAGTACTTC. It codes for CASSQDTLGGETQYF.

V and J are TRBV5-1 and TRBJ2-5, with TRBD1 identical over 8 bases. The germline gives CDR1 SGHRS, CDR2 YFSETQ. The CDR3 sequence is 14 residues long. The trim removed 3 bases at V and 5 bases at J, leaving 6 bases unmatched. CDR3 residues: CASSSQGARETQYF. The DNA of the CDR3 is TGCGCCAGCAGCTCCCAGGGGGCGCGGGAGACCCAGTACTTC.